This TCR beta chain was observed in a study of shared clonotypes between healthy human individuals. About the study: Each donor had three CD4 naive, three CD4 memory, two CD8 naive and one CD8 memory plate. Broader study findings: Sequencing depth was expected to affect clonotype sharing among donors. Despite large depth, rarefaction showed incomplete sorted-subset sequencing.

Germline V gene data show CDR1 as DFQATT and CDR2 as SNEGSKA (reference sequence). Trimming removed 0 bases from V and 7 bases from J, with 6 bases in between. There are 11 residues in the CDR3. Details on this clone: Its antigen is as yet unknown.

Only in-frame clones appear in the TCRdb table, and some are missing; sequencing was by immunoSEQ multiplex PCR. The sample includes 2 million to 2.5 million clones, 93% seen only once; the top ten take about 0.41%. The clonotype comes from a man aged 18 to 30 in good health. Some clones in this sample may be carry-over from other donors' samples. Sequencing was done on a sample of naive CD4+ T cells from PBMCs. Specified subset: CD45RA+ positively selected. V usage is TRBV20-1 and J usage is TRBJ2-5; D gene unclear. CDR3 sequence reads: CSARDTGTQYF. DNA for the CDR3: TGCAGTGCTAGAGATACCGGGACCCAGTACTTC.